Shown below are 18 T cell receptor beta chains from a single sample sequenced in a study of PD-L1 blockade in urothelial cancer listed by TCRdb under 2017. Interpreted using the paper, the time point label stands for: peripheral blood 6 weeks after treatment start. Library prep was done by the immunoSEQ multiplex PCR assay. This is the immuneACCESS table as TCRdb keeps it, with only in-frame sequences that have V and J called. A part of the clones is gone; compared with another copy, unresolved V genes explain less than half, and the rest is unexplained. Counted in this sample were about 110,000 clones; around 93% of them appeared once. Of the sample, around 4% is held by the ten largest clones. The specimen was PBMCs, collected around atezolizumab (anti-PD-L1) treatment. These TCRs come from a man in his fifties or sixties with urothelial cancer.

This chain connects TRBV4-2 to TRBJ2-1; TRBD2 agrees at 10 bases. This CDR3 is 19 amino acids long. Trimming at V came to 0 bases and at J to 2 bases, leaving 10 bases not matched to a gene. Germline V gene lookup returns CDR1 LGHNA and CDR2 YNFKEQ. This chain's CDR3 is CASSQDRPSGGPTYNEQFF. The CDR3 bases are TGTGCCAGCAGCCAAGATAGGCCTAGCGGGGGACCTACCTACAATGAGCAGTTCTTC.

This clone was picked up one time. The chain is built from TRBV19 and TRBJ2-5; 7 bases agree with TRBD1. Germline V gene sequence: CDR1 LNHDA, CDR2 SQIVND (reference sequence). After removal of 5 bases from V and 5 bases from J, the junction contained 5 bases not matched to a gene. CDR3 length: 13 residues. The CDR3 DNA reads as TGTGCCAGTAGTCTCGACAGGGACGAGACCCAGTACTTC. It specifies CASSLDRDETQYF.

The chain uses TRBV28 and TRBJ2-1; possible D gene TRBD2, 5 bases. Deletions cut 5 bases from V and 11 bases from J, with 10 bases between. The CDR3 loop spans 11 amino acids. Per the germline V gene, CDR1 is MDHEN and CDR2 is SYDVKM. DNA of the CDR3: TGTGCCAGCAGTACGGAGGCTAAGCAGTTCTTC. Translating it yields CASSTEAKQFF.

The chain is built from TRBV14 and TRBJ2-2; tentative D call: TRBD1 (7 bases). The germline V gene encodes CDR1 SGHDN and CDR2 FVKESK. This CDR3 contains 15 residues. V was pared by 4 bases and J by 6 bases, with 15 bases between. CDR3 protein: CASSRSSGGSGELFF. In DNA, the CDR3 is TGTGCCAGCAGCCGATCCTCAGGGGGGTCCGGGGAGCTGTTTTTT.

The chain carries TRBV6-1 and TRBJ2-5; D may be TRBD2 (6 bases). The CDR3 totals 15 residues. V lost 1 base, J lost 2 bases, and 11 bases lay in between. CDR1 and CDR2 from the germline V gene are MNHNS and SASEGT. This CDR3 is CASSEGLGRQETQYF. The CDR3 DNA follows: TGTGCCAGCAGTGAAGGACTAGGAAGACAAGAGACCCAGTACTTC.

The V and J genes are TRBV5-1 and TRBJ2-4; TRBD2 matches at 7 bases. V dropped 4 bases and J dropped 6; count of bases not matched to a gene: 7. Germline V lookup: CDR1 SGHRS, CDR2 YFSETQ. The CDR3 loop spans 14 amino acids. CDR3 bases: TGCGCCAGCAGCCTTGGGACTATCAGAAACATTCAGTACTTC. This encodes CASSLGTIRNIQYF. The full variable domain, completed using reference TRBV5-1 and TRBJ2-4, is KAGVTQTPRYLIKTRGQQVTLSCSPISGHRSVSWYQQTPGQGLQFLFEYFSETQRNKGNFPGRFSGRQFSNSRSEMNVSTLELGDSALYLCASSLGTIRNIQYFGAGTRLSVL.

The chain joins TRBV5-1 to TRBJ2-7; 10 bases align to TRBD1. V was pared by 6 bases and J by 7 bases, with 16 bases of the junction left unmatched. Germline CDR1 and CDR2: SGHRS and YFSETQ. There are 16 residues in the CDR3. CDR3 region: CASTQLPGQGFGEQYF. The CDR3 DNA reads as TGCGCCAGCACCCAACTCCCGGGACAGGGGTTTGGAGAGCAGTACTTC.

In this sample, this clone turned up a few times. This chain joins TRBV5-6 and TRBJ1-1, with D hard to call. Per germline, CDR1 SGHDT and CDR2 YYEEEE. The CDR3 has 15 residues. V was cut by 0 bases and J by 1 base, with 10 bases left in between. CDR3 protein: CASSLVRRGNTEAFF. In nucleotides, the CDR3 is TGTGCCAGCAGCTTGGTGCGTCGGGGGAACACTGAAGCTTTCTTT.

The rearrangement uses TRBV27 and TRBJ2-4; 7 bases are a match to TRBD1. CDR1 is MNHEY and CDR2 is SMNVEV in the germline V gene (reference sequence). Trimming removed 2 bases from V and 3 bases from J; junction bases left unmatched: 4. There are 15 residues in the CDR3. The chain's CDR3 is CASSLQGVGKNIQYF. The CDR3 coding sequence is TGTGCCAGCAGTTTACAGGGGGTTGGCAAAAACATTCAGTACTTC.

This chain connects TRBV11-2 to TRBJ2-7, with TRBD2 identical over 8 bases. The CDR3 spans 19 residues. Germline V gene sequence: CDR1 SGHAT, CDR2 FQNNGV. Trimming removed 1 base from V and 4 bases from J; junction bases left unmatched: 18. The DNA of the CDR3 is TGTGCCAGCAGCTTAGGCCCCACCTTAACCGGGACTAGTACTTACGAGCAGTACTTC. Its protein is CASSLGPTLTGTSTYEQYF.

This chain connects TRBV4-2 to TRBJ2-7; 10 bases map to TRBD1. This CDR3 is 15 amino acids long. Germline assignment: CDR1 LGHNA and CDR2 YNFKEQ. The J segment lost 4 bases and the V segment lost 3 bases, leaving 6 bases of the junction unmatched. CDR3 in DNA: TGTGCCAGCAGCCACCCCGGGACAGGGGTATACGAGCAGTACTTC. It encodes CASSHPGTGVYEQYF.

The genes are TRBV7-6 and TRBJ2-1; D is ambiguous. The CDR3 length is 11 residues. V gave up 0 bases and J gave up 15 bases, with 9 bases separating them. The germline V gene encodes CDR1 SGHVS and CDR2 FNYEAQ. The CDR3 nucleotides read TGTGCCAGCAGCTTAGCAAACCGGTTGTTCTTC. This codes for CASSLANRLFF.

The chain joins TRBV5-1 to TRBJ2-2; D might be TRBD2 (6 bases). The V end lost 0 bases, the J end lost 0 bases, and 9 bases lay between the germline ends. Germline V gene sequence: CDR1 SGHRS, CDR2 YFSETQ. The CDR3 spans 16 residues. The CDR3 DNA reads TGCGCCAGCAGCTTGGTAGCGGACCCGAACACCGGGGAGCTGTTTTTT. This gives the protein CASSLVADPNTGELFF.

The chain has TRBV11-2 and TRBJ1-2, with TRBD1 matching 8 bases. V gave up 1 base and J gave up 6 bases; unmatched junction bases: 1. Per the germline V gene, CDR1 is SGHAT and CDR2 is FQNNGV. The CDR3 sequence is 13 residues long. The CDR3 DNA follows: TGTGCCAGCAGCTTAGGGACAGGGCATGGCTACACCTTC. This sequence encodes CASSLGTGHGYTF.

The chain employs TRBV2 and TRBJ2-1; TRBD2 agrees at 11 bases. Per germline, CDR1 SNHLY and CDR2 FYNNEI. This CDR3 has 14 amino acids. The J segment lost 9 bases and the V segment lost 8 bases, leaving 9 bases of the junction unmatched. Here the CDR3 reads CASQTSGDLSEQFF. In DNA form, the CDR3 reads TGTGCCAGCCAGACTAGCGGGGACCTCTCTGAGCAGTTCTTC.

The count of this clone is one. The rearrangement links TRBV7-9 to TRBJ1-2, with a weak D call TRBD1 (5 bases). The length of the CDR3 is 14 residues. V was clipped by 5 bases and J by 7 bases, with 17 bases between them. Looked up from germline, CDR1 is SEHNR and CDR2 is FQNEAQ (reference sequence). The CDR3 here is CASSHTIYGGGYTF. Here the CDR3 DNA reads TGTGCCAGCAGCCACACAATATACGGGGGTGGCTACACCTTC.

This clone was detected only once. The chain employs TRBV7-6 and TRBJ2-1; D may be TRBD2 (7 bases). Germline CDR1 is SGHVS and CDR2 is FNYEAQ. The CDR3 spans 17 residues. V lost 5 bases to trimming and J lost 6 bases, with 23 bases between them. CDR3 sequence: CASSPGGLRSATNEQFF. CDR3 in DNA: TGTGCCAGCAGCCCCGGGGGGCTAAGGTCAGCGACCAATGAGCAGTTCTTC.

The chain couples TRBV5-1 to TRBJ2-1; 13 nucleotides line up with TRBD2. The J segment lost 7 bases and the V segment lost 0 bases, leaving 7 bases of the junction unmatched. CDR3 length: 17 amino acids. Per germline, CDR1 SGHRS and CDR2 YFSETQ. DNA of the CDR3: TGCGCCAGCAGCTTGGAGTGGCGGACTAGCGGGAGTAATGAGCAGTTCTTC. This sequence encodes CASSLEWRTSGSNEQFF.